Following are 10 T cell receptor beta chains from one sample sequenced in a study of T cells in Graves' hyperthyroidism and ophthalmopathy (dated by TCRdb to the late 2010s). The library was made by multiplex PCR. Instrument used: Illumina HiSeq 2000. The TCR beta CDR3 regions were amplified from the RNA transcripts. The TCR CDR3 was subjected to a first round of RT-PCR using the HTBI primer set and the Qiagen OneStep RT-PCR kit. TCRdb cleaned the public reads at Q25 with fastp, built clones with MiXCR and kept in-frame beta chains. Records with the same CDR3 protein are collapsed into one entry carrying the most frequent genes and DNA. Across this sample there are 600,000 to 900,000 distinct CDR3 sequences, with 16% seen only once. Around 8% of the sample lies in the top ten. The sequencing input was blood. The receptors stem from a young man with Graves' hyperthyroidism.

CDR3 in amino acids: CASSYSLSGELFF. Here the CDR3 DNA reads TGTGCCAGCAGTTACTCATTAAGCGGGGAGCTGTTTTTT. The chain couples TRBV6-6 to TRBJ2-2, with no clear D. The CDR3 extends over 13 amino acids. Germline CDR1 MNHNY, CDR2 SVGAGI (reference sequence). V was shortened by 0 bases and J by 7 bases, with 6 bases between the two germline ends.

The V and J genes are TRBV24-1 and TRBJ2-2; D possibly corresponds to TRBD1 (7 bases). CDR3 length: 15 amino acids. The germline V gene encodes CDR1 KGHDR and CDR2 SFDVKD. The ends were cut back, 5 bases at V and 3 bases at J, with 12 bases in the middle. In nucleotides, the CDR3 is TGTGCCACCAGTGGGAGGGGGCGGGACACCGGGGAGCTGTTTTTT. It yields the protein CATSGRGRDTGELFF.

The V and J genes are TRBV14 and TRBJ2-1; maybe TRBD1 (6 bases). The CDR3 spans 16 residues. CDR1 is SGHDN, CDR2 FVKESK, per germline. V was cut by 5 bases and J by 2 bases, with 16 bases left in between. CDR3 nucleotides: TGTGCCAGCAGCGGACGATCCGGGACAACCTACAATGAGCAGTTCTTC. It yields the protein CASSGRSGTTYNEQFF.

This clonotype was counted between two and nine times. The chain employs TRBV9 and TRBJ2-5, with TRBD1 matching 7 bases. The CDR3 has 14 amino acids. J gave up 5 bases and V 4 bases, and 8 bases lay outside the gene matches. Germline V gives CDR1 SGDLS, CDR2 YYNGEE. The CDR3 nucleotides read TGTGCCAGCAGCTCCCGAGGGGGCGGGGAGACCCAGTACTTC. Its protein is CASSSRGGGETQYF.

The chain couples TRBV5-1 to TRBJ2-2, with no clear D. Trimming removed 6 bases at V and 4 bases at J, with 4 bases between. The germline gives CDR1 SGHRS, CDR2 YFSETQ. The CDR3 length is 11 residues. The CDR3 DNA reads TGCGCCAGCACCCTCACCGGGGAGCTGTTTTTT. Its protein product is CASTLTGELFF.

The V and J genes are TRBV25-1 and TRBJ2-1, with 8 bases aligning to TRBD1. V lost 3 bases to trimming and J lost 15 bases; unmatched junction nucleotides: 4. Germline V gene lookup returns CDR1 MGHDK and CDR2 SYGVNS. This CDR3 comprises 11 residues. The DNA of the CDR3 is TGTGCCAGCAGTGAGGGACAGGTACCGTTCTTC. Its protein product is CASSEGQVPFF.

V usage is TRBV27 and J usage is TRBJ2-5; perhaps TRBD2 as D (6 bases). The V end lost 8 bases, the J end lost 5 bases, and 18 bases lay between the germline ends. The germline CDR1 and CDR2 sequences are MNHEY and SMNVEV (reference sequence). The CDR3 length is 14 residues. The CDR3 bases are TGTGCCAGCCAGGAGGGATGGGCAAAGGAGACCCAGTACTTC. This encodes CASQEGWAKETQYF.

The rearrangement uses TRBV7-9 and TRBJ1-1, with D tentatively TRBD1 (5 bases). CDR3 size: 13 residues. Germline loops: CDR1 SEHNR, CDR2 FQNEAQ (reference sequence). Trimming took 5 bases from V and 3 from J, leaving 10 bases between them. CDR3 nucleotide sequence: TGTGCCAGCAGCCAAGGACACTACACTGAAGCTTTCTTT. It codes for CASSQGHYTEAFF. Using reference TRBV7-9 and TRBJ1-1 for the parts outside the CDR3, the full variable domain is DTGVSQNPRHKITKRGQNVTFRCDPISEHNRLYWYRQTLGQGPEFLTYFQNEAQLEKSRLLSDRFSAERPKGSFSTLEIQRTEQGDSAMYLCASSQGHYTEAFFGQGTRLTVV.

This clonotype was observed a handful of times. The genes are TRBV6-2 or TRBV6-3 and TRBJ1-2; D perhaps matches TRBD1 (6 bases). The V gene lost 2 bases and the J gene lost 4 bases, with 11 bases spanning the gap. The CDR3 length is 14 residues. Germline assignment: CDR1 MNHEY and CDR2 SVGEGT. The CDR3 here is CASSYVQGSYGYTF. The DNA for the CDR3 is TGTGCCAGCAGTTACGTCCAGGGGAGCTATGGCTACACCTTC.

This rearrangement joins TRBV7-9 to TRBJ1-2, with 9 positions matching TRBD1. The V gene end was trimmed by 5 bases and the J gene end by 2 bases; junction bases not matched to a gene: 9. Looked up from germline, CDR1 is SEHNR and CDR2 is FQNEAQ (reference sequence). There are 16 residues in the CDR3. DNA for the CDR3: TGTGCCAGCAGCCCCCTGGGACAGGGAAAAAACTATGGCTACACCTTC. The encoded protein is CASSPLGQGKNYGYTF.